The TCR beta chain described here comes from a study of blood T cell repertoires in COVID-19. Overall study context: Acute-phase and convalescent COVID-19 samples originated in the United States, Italy and Spain. T cells, B-cell-depleted T cells, or PBMCs supplied cDNA or gDNA.

Method: immunoSEQ multiplex PCR; TCRdb's copy keeps in-frame clones and lacks some. The sample consists of about 160,000 clones, roughly 74% of them appearing once. The CDR3 runs to 15 residues. The V gene's germline CDR1 is LNHDA and CDR2 SQIVND (reference sequence). The junction had 13 bases not matched to a gene; V was cut back by 5 bases and J by 9 bases. V usage is TRBV19 and J usage is TRBJ1-5; 7 bases map to TRBD1. The specimen sequenced was peripheral blood. The clonotype was recovered from an elderly woman with acute or convalescent COVID-19. Here the CDR3 reads CASSPPDRPEWPQHF. CDR3 bases: TGTGCCAGTAGTCCACCGGACAGGCCCGAGTGGCCCCAGCATTTT.